One sample yielded the 6 T cell receptor beta chains listed below, sequenced in a study of CDR3 diversity in severe acne (dated by TCRdb to about 2019). Receptors were amplified or captured by PCR. This sample was sequenced with an Illumina HiSeq 2000. TCRdb reprocessing: public reads trimmed at Q25 with fastp, clones called with MiXCR, in-frame beta chains kept. Records with the same CDR3 protein are collapsed into one entry carrying the most frequent genes and DNA. In this sample the table shows 89,000 or so distinct CDR3 sequences, about 50% of which occur a single time. 10% of the sample lies in the top ten. The specimen was blood. All receptors come from a male donor in good health, serving as a control.

This clonotype appeared once. V usage is TRBV7-2 and J usage is TRBJ1-1; possibly TRBD1 for D (5 bases). This CDR3 has 14 amino acids. V lost 5 bases and J lost 5, with 15 bases in between. CDR1 is SGHTA, CDR2 FQGNSA, per germline. The CDR3 spells CASSLDGGVTEAFF. In DNA, the CDR3 is TGTGCCAGCAGCCTAGATGGGGGAGTAACTGAAGCTTTCTTT.

This clonotype was seen repeatedly, ten times or more. V usage is TRBV24-1 and J usage is TRBJ1-2, with D tentatively TRBD1 (5 bases). With 3 bases removed from V and 4 bases from J, the gap between germline ends came to 11 bases. Germline V lookup: CDR1 KGHDR, CDR2 SFDVKD. The CDR3 extends over 14 amino acids. The CDR3 here is CATSDHDSSYGYTF. In DNA form, the CDR3 reads TGTGCCACCAGTGATCATGACAGTAGCTATGGCTACACCTTC.

Only a few counts were recorded for this clonotype. The genes are TRBV5-6 and TRBJ1-3; 9 nucleotides agree with TRBD1. The trim removed 4 bases at V and 0 bases at J, leaving 5 bases unmatched. There are 16 residues in the CDR3. Germline V lookup: CDR1 SGHDT, CDR2 YYEEEE. CDR3 nucleotides: TGTGCCAGCAGCATTCGGACAGGGGACTCTGGAAACACCATATATTTT. This translates into CASSIRTGDSGNTIYF.

A remark on this clonotype: The junction departs from germline at one end; a sequencing error may be responsible. The chain uses TRBV11-2 and TRBJ2-3; the D is unclear. The CDR3 has 16 amino acids. The germline V gene encodes CDR1 SGHAT and CDR2 FQNNGV. This chain's CDR3 is CASSIETPTGTDTQYF. The CDR3, as DNA: TGTGCCAGCAGCATAGAGACACCCACAGGCACAGATACGCAGTATTTT.

This clonotype was seen ten or more times. The chain couples TRBV6-5 to TRBJ2-1, with a possible D match to TRBD1 (6 bases). Germline CDR1 reads MNHEY; CDR2 reads SVGAGI. Trimming took off 8 bases at V and 4 bases at J, with 15 bases between the two ends. The CDR3 loop spans 14 amino acids. This chain's CDR3 is CASQAQDSYNEQFF. CDR3 bases: TGTGCCAGCCAAGCCCAGGACAGTTACAATGAGCAGTTCTTC.

This clonotype appeared a single time. This clone may be a read error of a much larger clone one base away. The rearrangement joins TRBV5-6 to TRBJ1-4; D is uncertain. The V gene's germline CDR1 is SGHDT and CDR2 YYEEEE. The CDR3 is 13 residues long. The V gene lost 6 bases and the J gene lost 5 bases, with 11 bases spanning the gap. CDR3 nucleotides: TGTGCCAGCAACGCCCTGGGCAATGAAAAACTGTTTTTT. This gives the protein CASNALGNEKLFF.